Below, 23 T cell receptor beta chains from the same sample are listed, as sequenced in a study of T cell responses to AZD1222 COVID-19 vaccine. Sequenced by immunoSEQ multiplex PCR; TCRdb stores in-frame clones only, minus some. The sample yields roughly 100,000 clones, roughly 88% seen once. The sample here was peripheral blood, taken on day 0 of AZD1222 vaccination. The receptor set was obtained from an adult in good health.

Points on this clone: The junction departs from germline at one end; a sequencing error may be responsible. The chain has TRBV19 and TRBJ1-3; unclear D gene. Germline CDR1 is LNHDA and CDR2 is SQIVND (reference sequence). There are 13 residues in the CDR3. The CDR3 bases are TGTGCCGGTAGCTTTACAGCTGGAAACACCATATATTTT. It translates to CAGSFTAGNTIYF.

The V gene is TRBV15, the J gene TRBJ1-1, with D tentatively TRBD1 (5 bases). V lost 1 base, J lost 5 bases, and 11 bases lay in between. CDR3 length: 14 amino acids. The germline CDR1 and CDR2 sequences are LNHNV and YYDKDF (reference sequence). The CDR3 sequence: CATSRADRGTEAFF. CDR3 nucleotides: TGTGCCACCAGCAGAGCCGACAGAGGGACTGAAGCTTTCTTT.

The rearrangement links TRBV5-1 to TRBJ1-1; 9 nucleotides match TRBD1. The trim removed 2 bases at V and 6 bases at J, leaving 2 bases unmatched. The CDR3 is 13 residues long. Germline V gene sequence: CDR1 SGHRS, CDR2 YFSETQ. CDR3 nucleotides: TGCGCCAGCAGCTTAAGACAGGGGGCTGAAGCTTTCTTT. Residues: CASSLRQGAEAFF.

About this clone itself: The junction shows a germline mismatch at one end, possibly a read error. J is TRBJ1-2 and V is TRBV24-1; maybe TRBD1 (5 bases). The V gene's germline CDR1 is KGHDR and CDR2 SFDVKD. This CDR3 comprises 14 residues. The CDR3 sequence is CATSVLGGVGGYTF. In DNA, the CDR3 is TGTGCCACCAGTGTTTTGGGGGGGGTCGGTGGCTACACCTTC.

The chain is built from TRBV5-1 and TRBJ1-2, with no clear D. The CDR3 covers 13 residues. The V end lost 4 bases, the J end lost 5 bases, and 12 bases lay between the germline ends. Germline values: CDR1 SGHRS, CDR2 YFSETQ. CDR3 DNA: TGCGCCAGCAGCCCTGCTTTGGGATATGGCTACACCTTC. Protein: CASSPALGYGYTF. The variable domain in full, completed from reference TRBV5-1 and TRBJ1-2, reads KAGVTQTPRYLIKTRGQQVTLSCSPISGHRSVSWYQQTPGQGLQFLFEYFSETQRNKGNFPGRFSGRQFSNSRSEMNVSTLELGDSALYLCASSPALGYGYTFGSGTRLTVV.

The rearrangement links TRBV18 to TRBJ1-1, with D perhaps matching TRBD1 (5 bases). Germline loops: CDR1 KGHSH, CDR2 LQKENI. This CDR3 is built from 13 residues. V was clipped by 4 bases and J by 1 base, with 7 bases between them. For the CDR3, the DNA is TGTGCCAGCTCACGGGGGGAGAACACTGAAGCTTTCTTT. It yields the protein CASSRGENTEAFF.

The chain employs TRBV18 and TRBJ2-7; 12 bases agree with TRBD1. The CDR3 is made up of 15 amino acids. The V gene's germline CDR1 is KGHSH and CDR2 LQKENI. Trimming took 4 bases from V and 4 from J; bases not matched to a gene: 5. The CDR3 sequence is CASSRDRGRQYEQYF. CDR3 sequence (DNA): TGTGCCAGCTCACGGGACAGGGGGCGTCAGTACGAGCAGTACTTC.

The chain recombines TRBV11-2 with TRBJ2-1; unclear D gene. Germline V gene sequence: CDR1 SGHAT, CDR2 FQNNGV. The CDR3 totals 18 residues. Trimming removed 0 bases from V and 5 bases from J, with 20 bases in between. Here the CDR3 reads CASSLDQEPAHRHNEQFF. The CDR3 DNA reads TGTGCCAGCAGCTTAGATCAGGAACCGGCTCATAGGCACAATGAGCAGTTCTTC.

The chain couples TRBV25-1 to TRBJ2-4; 10 bases fit TRBD1. This CDR3 is built from 17 residues. V lost 4 bases to trimming and J lost 3 bases; unmatched junction nucleotides: 9. Germline V lookup: CDR1 MGHDK, CDR2 SYGVNS. As DNA, the CDR3 is TGTGCCAGCAGTGTACCCGGGGACAGGGGCGACAAAAACATTCAGTACTTC. This translates into CASSVPGDRGDKNIQYF.

The chain recombines TRBV5-8 with TRBJ1-4, with a possible D match to TRBD1 (5 bases). Trimming shortened V by 2 bases and J by 7 bases, and 18 bases separated the two germline ends. The CDR3 consists of 16 residues. In germline, CDR1 is SGHTS, CDR2 YDEGEE. DNA of the CDR3: TGTGCCAGCAGCTTTGACCGGGGCCCCCTTTCTGAAAAACTGTTTTTT. It yields the protein CASSFDRGPLSEKLFF.

This rearrangement joins TRBV30 to TRBJ1-2; no reliable D call. The CDR3 covers 13 residues. V was clipped by 4 bases and J by 11 bases, with 20 bases between them. Germline V lookup: CDR1 GTSNPN, CDR2 SVGIG (reference sequence). For the CDR3, the DNA is TGTGCCTGGAATCGGGCCTCCCATACCCTATACACCTTC. Translating gives CAWNRASHTLYTF.

The chain has TRBV7-8 and TRBJ1-1, with D tentatively TRBD1 (5 bases). V was shortened by 7 bases and J by 2 bases, with 20 bases between the two germline ends. The CDR3 spans 16 residues. Germline V gene sequence: CDR1 SGHVS, CDR2 FQNEAQ. The CDR3, as DNA: TGTGCCAGCACCGGAGACGGGGGAGCCAGTAACACTGAAGCTTTCTTT. Translation: CASTGDGGASNTEAFF. The entire variable domain, with the rest obtained from reference TRBV7-8 and TRBJ1-1, is as follows: GAGVSQSPRYKVAKRGQDVALRCDPISGHVSLFWYQQALGQGPEFLTYFQNEAQLDKSGLPSDRFFAERPEGSVSTLKIQRTQQEDSAVYLCASTGDGGASNTEAFFGQGTRLTVV.

The chain uses TRBV29-1 and TRBJ1-1; 7 nucleotides align to TRBD1. The CDR3 length is 15 residues. Per germline, CDR1 SQVTM and CDR2 ANQGSEA. The V gene end was trimmed by 5 bases and the J gene end by 3 bases; junction bases not matched to a gene: 12. The CDR3 DNA is TGCAGCGTTCGGAAGAGGGCTGGGACAGACACTGAAGCTTTCTTT. This sequence encodes CSVRKRAGTDTEAFF.

The chain joins TRBV2 to TRBJ1-5, with D unclear. The V gene lost 6 bases and the J gene lost 7 bases, with 13 bases spanning the gap. Per germline, CDR1 SNHLY and CDR2 FYNNEI. The length of the CDR3 is 13 residues. CDR3 loop: CASSASLSQPQHF. The CDR3 DNA is TGTGCCAGCAGCGCCTCTCTGTCCCAGCCCCAGCATTTT.

The chain links TRBV7-9 to TRBJ2-2; D gene uncertain. Trimming pared 5 bases from V and 1 base from J, leaving 17 bases between. CDR1 is SEHNR and CDR2 is FQNEAQ in the germline V gene (reference sequence). This CDR3 has 17 amino acids. CDR3 DNA sequence: TGTGCCAGCAGCAAAAGTGGTGGCTCGTTGAACACCGGGGAGCTGTTTTTT. Translation: CASSKSGGSLNTGELFF. Combining the CDR3 with reference TRBV7-9 and TRBJ2-2 gives the whole variable domain DTGVSQNPRHKITKRGQNVTFRCDPISEHNRLYWYRQTLGQGPEFLTYFQNEAQLEKSRLLSDRFSAERPKGSFSTLEIQRTEQGDSAMYLCASSKSGGSLNTGELFFGEGSRLTVL.

This clone showed up just once. The V gene is TRBV18, the J gene TRBJ2-2, with D possibly TRBD1 on 6 matching bases. This CDR3 region has 20 residues. V gave up 0 bases and J gave up 0 bases, with 20 bases separating them. Germline V gene lookup returns CDR1 KGHSH and CDR2 LQKENI. The CDR3 nucleotides read TGTGCCAGCTCACCACCGGGACACAATTCGTGGGGCACGAACACCGGGGAGCTGTTTTTT. Translated: CASSPPGHNSWGTNTGELFF.

This sequence joins TRBV23-1 and TRBJ1-1; perhaps TRBD1 as D (5 bases). Being an ORF, TRBV23-1 has a function that is uncertain. The CDR3 length is 13 residues. Trimming left V 3 bases short and J 7 bases short, with 12 bases between. This CDR3 is CASSHRDSGEAFF. The CDR3 DNA reads as TGCGCCAGCAGTCACAGGGACTCGGGTGAAGCTTTCTTT.

V gene TRBV28 combines with J gene TRBJ2-7; maybe TRBD1 (5 bases). The CDR3 has 15 residues. Trimming removed 4 bases at V and 7 bases at J, with 20 bases between. Per germline, CDR1 MDHEN and CDR2 SYDVKM. In nucleotides, the CDR3 is TGTGCCAGCAGTTCAGGGTATGGGGCGATTTGGGAGCAGTACTTC. As protein: CASSSGYGAIWEQYF.

The chain is built from TRBV28 and TRBJ1-2; 7 bases are shared with TRBD1. The CDR3 has 13 amino acids. Germline V gene lookup returns CDR1 MDHEN and CDR2 SYDVKM. Trimming at V came to 5 bases and at J to 6 bases, leaving 6 bases not matched to a gene. The CDR3 here is CASSRDSIHGYTF. CDR3 coding DNA: TGTGCCAGCAGTCGGGACAGCATTCATGGCTACACCTTC.

Remarks on this clone: The junction and the germline gene differ at one end; a read error may be behind it. The chain is built from TRBV4-2 and TRBJ1-4, with unresolved D. CDR1 and CDR2 (germline): LGHNA, YNFKEQ. This CDR3 region has 14 residues. The CDR3 bases are TGTGCCAGCAGCCAAGATGGCCTAATCGGTGCATCTCGCTTT. This codes for CASSQDGLIGASRF.

For the CDR3, the DNA is TGTGCCAGCAGACAGGGGCATCAGCCCCAGCATTTT. This gives the protein CASRQGHQPQHF. This rearrangement joins TRBV28 to TRBJ1-5, with TRBD1 matching 7 bases. Germline values: CDR1 MDHEN, CDR2 SYDVKM. V shed 6 bases, J shed 5 bases, and the junction held 1 base outside the gene matches. CDR3 size: 12 residues.

The chain carries TRBV30 and TRBJ1-5, with a weak D call TRBD1 (6 bases). CDR3 length: 14 residues. Germline CDR1 GTSNPN, CDR2 SVGIG (reference sequence). Between the trimmed V and J ends, which lost 4 bases and 0 bases, there was a span of 10 bases. The CDR3 nucleotides are TGTGCCTGGAACCTACAGGGTAGCAATCAGCCCCAGCATTTT. As protein: CAWNLQGSNQPQHF. The full variable domain, rest sourced from reference TRBV30 and TRBJ1-5, is SQTIHQWPATLVQPVGSPLSLECTVEGTSNPNLYWYRQAAGRGLQLLFYSVGIGQISSEVPQNLSASRPQDRQFILSSKKLLLSDSGFYLCAWNLQGSNQPQHFGDGTRLSIL.

This clone was seen a handful of times. This chain connects TRBV6-5 to TRBJ2-3, with 11 positions matching TRBD2. Germline CDR1 MNHEY, CDR2 SVGAGI. This CDR3 has 15 residues. J gave up 2 bases and V 6 bases, and 4 bases lay outside the gene matches. The CDR3 sequence: CASSQLAGATDTQYF. As DNA, the CDR3 is TGTGCCAGCAGCCAACTAGCGGGGGCCACAGATACGCAGTATTTT.